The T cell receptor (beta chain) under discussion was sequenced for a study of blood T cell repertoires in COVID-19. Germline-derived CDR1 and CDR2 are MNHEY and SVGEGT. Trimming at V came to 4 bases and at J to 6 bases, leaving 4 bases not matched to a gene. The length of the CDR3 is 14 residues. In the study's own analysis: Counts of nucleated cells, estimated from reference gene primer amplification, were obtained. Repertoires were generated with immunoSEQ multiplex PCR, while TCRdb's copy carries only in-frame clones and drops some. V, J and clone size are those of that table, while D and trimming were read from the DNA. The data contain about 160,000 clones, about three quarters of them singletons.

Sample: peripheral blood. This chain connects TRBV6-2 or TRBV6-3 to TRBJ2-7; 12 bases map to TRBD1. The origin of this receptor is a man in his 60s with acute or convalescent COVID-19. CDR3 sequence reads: CASSFGTGGFEQYF. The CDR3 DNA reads TGTGCCAGCAGTTTTGGGACAGGGGGCTTCGAGCAGTACTTC.